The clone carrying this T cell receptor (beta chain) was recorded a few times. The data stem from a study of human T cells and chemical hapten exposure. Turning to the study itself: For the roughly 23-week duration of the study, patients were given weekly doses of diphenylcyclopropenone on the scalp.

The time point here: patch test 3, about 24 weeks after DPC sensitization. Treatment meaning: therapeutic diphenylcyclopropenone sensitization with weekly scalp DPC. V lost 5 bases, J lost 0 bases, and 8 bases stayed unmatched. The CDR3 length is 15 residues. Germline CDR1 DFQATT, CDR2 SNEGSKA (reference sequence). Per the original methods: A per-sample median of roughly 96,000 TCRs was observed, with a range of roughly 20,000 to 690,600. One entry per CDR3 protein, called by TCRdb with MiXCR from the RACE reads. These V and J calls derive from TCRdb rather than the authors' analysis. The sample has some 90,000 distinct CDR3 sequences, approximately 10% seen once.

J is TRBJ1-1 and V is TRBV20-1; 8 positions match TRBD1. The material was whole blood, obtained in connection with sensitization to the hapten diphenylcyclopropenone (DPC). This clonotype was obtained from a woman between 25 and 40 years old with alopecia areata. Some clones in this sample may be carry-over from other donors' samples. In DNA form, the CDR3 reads TGCAGTGCTTCAGCAGGGGGCAGAATGAACACTGAAGCTTTCTTT. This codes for CSASAGGRMNTEAFF.